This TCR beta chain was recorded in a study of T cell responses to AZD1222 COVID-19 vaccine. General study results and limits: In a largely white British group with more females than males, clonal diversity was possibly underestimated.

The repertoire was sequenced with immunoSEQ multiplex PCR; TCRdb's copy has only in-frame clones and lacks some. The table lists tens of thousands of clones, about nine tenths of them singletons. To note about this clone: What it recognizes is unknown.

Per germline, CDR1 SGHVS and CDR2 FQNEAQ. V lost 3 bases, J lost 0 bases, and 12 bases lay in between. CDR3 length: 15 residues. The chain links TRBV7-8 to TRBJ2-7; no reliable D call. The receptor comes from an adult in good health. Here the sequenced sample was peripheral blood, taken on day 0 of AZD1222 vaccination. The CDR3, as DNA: TGTGCCAGCAGCTTCGGGTTCCCCAGCTCCTACGAGCAGTACTTC. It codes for CASSFGFPSSYEQYF.